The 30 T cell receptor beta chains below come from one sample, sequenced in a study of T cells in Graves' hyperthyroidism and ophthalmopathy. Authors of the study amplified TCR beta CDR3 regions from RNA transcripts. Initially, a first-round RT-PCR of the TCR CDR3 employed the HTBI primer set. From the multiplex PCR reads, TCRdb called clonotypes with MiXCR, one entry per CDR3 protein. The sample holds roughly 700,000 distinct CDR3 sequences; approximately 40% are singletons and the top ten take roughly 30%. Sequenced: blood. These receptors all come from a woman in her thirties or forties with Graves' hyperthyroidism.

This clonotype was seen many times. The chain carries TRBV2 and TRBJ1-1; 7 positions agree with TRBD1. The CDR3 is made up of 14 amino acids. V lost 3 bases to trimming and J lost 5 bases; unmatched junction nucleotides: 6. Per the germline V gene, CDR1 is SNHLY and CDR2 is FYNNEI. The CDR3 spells CASSEEGARTEAFF. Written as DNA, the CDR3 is TGTGCCAGCAGTGAGGAGGGGGCAAGAACTGAAGCTTTCTTT.

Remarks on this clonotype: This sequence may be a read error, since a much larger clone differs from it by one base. The CDR3 here is CVTSRDTEVEAFF. CDR3 in DNA: TGTGTCACCAGCAGAGATACCGAGGTTGAAGCTTTCTTT. This rearrangement joins TRBV15 to TRBJ1-1; D not resolved. The CDR3 extends over 13 amino acids. Per germline, CDR1 LNHNV and CDR2 YYDKDF (reference sequence).

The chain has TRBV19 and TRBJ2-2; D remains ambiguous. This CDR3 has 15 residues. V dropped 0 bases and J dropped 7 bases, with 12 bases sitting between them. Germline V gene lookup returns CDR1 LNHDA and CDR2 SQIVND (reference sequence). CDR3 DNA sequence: TGTGCCAGTAGTATAGAAGGACGCTTTAACGGGGAGCTGTTTTTT. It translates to CASSIEGRFNGELFF.

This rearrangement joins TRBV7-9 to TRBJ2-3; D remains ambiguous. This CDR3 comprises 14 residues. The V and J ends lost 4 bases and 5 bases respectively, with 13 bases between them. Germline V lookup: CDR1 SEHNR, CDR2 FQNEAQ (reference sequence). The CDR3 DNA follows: TGTGCCAGCAGCTGGACGAACGATGGAGATACGCAGTATTTT. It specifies CASSWTNDGDTQYF.

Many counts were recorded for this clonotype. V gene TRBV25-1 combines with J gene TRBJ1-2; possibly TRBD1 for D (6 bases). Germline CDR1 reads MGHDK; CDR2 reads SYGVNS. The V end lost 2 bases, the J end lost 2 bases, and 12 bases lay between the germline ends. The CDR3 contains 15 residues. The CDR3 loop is CASSELWDTNYGYTF. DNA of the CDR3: TGTGCCAGCAGTGAACTGTGGGACACCAACTATGGCTACACCTTC.

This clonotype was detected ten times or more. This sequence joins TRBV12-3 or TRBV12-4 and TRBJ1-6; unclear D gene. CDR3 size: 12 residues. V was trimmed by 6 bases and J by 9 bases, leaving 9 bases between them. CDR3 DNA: TGTGCCAGCAGCCCCTTCTCTTCACCCCTCCACTTT. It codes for CASSPFSSPLHF.

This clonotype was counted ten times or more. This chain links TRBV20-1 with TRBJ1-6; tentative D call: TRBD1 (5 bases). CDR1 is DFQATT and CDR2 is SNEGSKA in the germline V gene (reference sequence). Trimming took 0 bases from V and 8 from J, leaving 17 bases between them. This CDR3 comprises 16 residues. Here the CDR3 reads CSARDLGGGGYSPLHF. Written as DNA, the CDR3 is TGCAGTGCTAGAGATTTAGGAGGCGGGGGGTATTCACCCCTCCACTTT.

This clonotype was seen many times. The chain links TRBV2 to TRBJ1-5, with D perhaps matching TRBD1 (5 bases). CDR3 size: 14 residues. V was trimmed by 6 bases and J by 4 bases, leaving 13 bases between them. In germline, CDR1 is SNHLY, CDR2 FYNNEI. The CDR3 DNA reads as TGTGCCAGCAGAGGGACGGGGATAAATCAGCCCCAGCATTTT. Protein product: CASRGTGINQPQHF.

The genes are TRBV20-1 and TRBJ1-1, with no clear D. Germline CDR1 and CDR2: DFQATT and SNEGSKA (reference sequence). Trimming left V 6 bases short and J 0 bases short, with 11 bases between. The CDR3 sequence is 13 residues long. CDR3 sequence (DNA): TGCAGTGCGGCCCAGCACATGAACACTGAAGCTTTCTTT. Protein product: CSAAQHMNTEAFF.

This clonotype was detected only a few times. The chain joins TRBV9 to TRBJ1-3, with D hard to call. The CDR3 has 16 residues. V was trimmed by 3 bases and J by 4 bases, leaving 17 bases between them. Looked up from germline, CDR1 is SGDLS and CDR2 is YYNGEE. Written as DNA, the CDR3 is TGTGCCAGCAGCGGCGGACTCCCGGGTGGAGGAAACACCATATATTTT. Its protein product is CASSGGLPGGGNTIYF.

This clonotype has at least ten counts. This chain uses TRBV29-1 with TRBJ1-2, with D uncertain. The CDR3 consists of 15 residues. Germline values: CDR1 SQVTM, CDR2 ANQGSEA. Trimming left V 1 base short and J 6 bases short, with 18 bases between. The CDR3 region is CSVEAMAAGVDGYTF. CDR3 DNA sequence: TGCAGCGTTGAAGCTATGGCAGCCGGGGTGGATGGCTACACCTTC.

The CDR3 protein is CASSLSRWRSSPYEQYF. DNA for the CDR3: TGTGCCAGCAGTTTATCCCGGTGGAGAAGTAGTCCCTACGAGCAGTACTTC. V is TRBV12-3 or TRBV12-4 and J is TRBJ2-7, with D unresolved. The CDR3 consists of 17 residues. V was cut by 2 bases and J by 2 bases, with 19 bases left in between.

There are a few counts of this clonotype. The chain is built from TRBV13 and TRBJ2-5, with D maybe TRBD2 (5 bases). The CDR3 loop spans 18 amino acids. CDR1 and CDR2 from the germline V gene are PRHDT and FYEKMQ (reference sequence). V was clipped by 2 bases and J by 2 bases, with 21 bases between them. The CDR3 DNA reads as TGTGCCAGCAGCTTAATGGAGTGGCTCGGAACTAGACAAGAGACCCAGTACTTC. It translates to CASSLMEWLGTRQETQYF.

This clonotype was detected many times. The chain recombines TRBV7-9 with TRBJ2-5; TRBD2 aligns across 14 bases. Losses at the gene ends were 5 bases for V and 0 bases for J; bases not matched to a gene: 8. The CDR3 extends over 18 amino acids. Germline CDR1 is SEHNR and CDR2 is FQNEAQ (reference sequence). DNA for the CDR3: TGTGCCAGCAGCGGGACTAGCGGGAGTAGGGAGTACCAAGAGACCCAGTACTTC. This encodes CASSGTSGSREYQETQYF.

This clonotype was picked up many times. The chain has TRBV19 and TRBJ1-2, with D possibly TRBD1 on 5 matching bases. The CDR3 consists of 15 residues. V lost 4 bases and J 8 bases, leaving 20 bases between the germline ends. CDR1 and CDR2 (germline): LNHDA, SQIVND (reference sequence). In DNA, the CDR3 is TGTGCCAGTAGTACGGGGACCTTCGTAGGTCGGGGCTACACCTTC. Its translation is CASSTGTFVGRGYTF.

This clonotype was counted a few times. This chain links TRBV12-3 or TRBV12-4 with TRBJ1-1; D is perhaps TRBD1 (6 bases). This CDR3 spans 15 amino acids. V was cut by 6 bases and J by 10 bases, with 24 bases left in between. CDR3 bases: TGTGCCAGCAGCGCCTTAACGGGACACGAAGAGGGAGCTTTCTTT. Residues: CASSALTGHEEGAFF.

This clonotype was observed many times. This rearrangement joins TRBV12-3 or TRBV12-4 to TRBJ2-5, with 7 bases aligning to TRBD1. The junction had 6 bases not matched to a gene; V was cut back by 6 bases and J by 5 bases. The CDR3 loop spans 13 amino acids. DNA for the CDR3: TGTGCCAGCAGCACAGGGGTGGTGGAGACCCAGTACTTC. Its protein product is CASSTGVVETQYF.

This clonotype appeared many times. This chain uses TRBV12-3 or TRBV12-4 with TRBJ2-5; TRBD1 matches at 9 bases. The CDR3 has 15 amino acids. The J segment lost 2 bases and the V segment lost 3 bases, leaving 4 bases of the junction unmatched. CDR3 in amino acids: CASSFGGQGQETQYF. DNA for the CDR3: TGTGCCAGCAGTTTTGGGGGACAGGGACAAGAGACCCAGTACTTC.

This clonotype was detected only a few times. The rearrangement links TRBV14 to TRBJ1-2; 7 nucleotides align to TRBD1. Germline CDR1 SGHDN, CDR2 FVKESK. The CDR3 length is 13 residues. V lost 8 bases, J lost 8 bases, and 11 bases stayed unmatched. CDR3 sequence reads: CASRRQGSGGYTF. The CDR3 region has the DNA TGTGCCAGCCGACGACAGGGATCGGGCGGCTACACCTTC.

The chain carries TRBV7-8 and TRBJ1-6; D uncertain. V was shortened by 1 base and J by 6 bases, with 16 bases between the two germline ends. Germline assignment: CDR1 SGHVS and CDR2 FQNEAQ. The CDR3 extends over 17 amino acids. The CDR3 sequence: CASSLGRGIAGNSPLHF. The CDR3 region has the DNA TGTGCCAGCAGCTTAGGACGAGGCATAGCGGGTAATTCACCCCTCCACTTT.

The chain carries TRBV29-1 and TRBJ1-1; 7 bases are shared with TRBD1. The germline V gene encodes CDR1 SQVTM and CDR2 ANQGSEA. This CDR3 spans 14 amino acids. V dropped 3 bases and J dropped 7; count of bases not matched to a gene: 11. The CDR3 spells CSVEEITGDFEAFF. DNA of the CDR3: TGCAGCGTTGAGGAGATCACAGGGGATTTTGAAGCTTTCTTT.

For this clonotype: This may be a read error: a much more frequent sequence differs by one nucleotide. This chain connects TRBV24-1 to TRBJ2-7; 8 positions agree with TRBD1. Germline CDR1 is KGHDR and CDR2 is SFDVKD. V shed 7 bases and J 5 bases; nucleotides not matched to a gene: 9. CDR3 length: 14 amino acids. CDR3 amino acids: CATSETGAGNEQYF. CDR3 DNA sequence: TGTGCCACCAGCGAGACAGGGGCTGGTAACGAGCAGTACTTC.

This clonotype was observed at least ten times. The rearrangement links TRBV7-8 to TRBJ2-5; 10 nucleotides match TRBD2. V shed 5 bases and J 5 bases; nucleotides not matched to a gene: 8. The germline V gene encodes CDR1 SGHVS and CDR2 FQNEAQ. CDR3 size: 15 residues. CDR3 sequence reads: CASSASGGPRETQYF. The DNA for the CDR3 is TGTGCCAGCAGCGCTAGCGGGGGCCCTAGGGAGACCCAGTACTTC.

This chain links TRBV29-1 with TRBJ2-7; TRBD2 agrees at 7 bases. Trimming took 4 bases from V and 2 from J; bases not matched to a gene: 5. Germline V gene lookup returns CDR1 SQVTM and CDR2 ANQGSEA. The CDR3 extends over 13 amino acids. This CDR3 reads CSVGTRLAYEQYF. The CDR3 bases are TGCAGCGTTGGGACTAGATTGGCCTACGAGCAGTACTTC.

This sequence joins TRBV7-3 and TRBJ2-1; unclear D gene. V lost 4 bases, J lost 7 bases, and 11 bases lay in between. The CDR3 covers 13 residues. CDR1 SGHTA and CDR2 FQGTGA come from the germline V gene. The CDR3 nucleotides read TGTGCCAGCAGCTCCGGAGCTGCTAATGAGCAGTTCTTC. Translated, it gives CASSSGAANEQFF. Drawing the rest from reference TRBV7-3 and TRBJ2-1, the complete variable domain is GAGVSQTPSNKVTEKGKYVELRCDPISGHTALYWYRQSLGQGPEFLIYFQGTGAADDSGLPNDRFFAVRPEGSVSTLKIQRTERGDSAVYLCASSSGAANEQFFGPGTRLTVL.

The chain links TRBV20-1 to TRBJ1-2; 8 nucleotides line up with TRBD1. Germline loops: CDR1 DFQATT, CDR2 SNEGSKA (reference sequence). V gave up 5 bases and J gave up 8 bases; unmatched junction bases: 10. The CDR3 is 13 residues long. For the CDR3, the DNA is TGCAGTGCTGTGCTCTCCGGGACAGGAGGCTACACCTTC. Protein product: CSAVLSGTGGYTF.

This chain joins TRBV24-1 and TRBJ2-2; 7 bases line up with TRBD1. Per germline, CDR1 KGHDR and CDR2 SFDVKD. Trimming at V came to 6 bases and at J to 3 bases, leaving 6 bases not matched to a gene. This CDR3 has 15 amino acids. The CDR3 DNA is TGTGCCACCAGTTGGGGCCAGGGGGACACCGGGGAGCTGTTTTTT. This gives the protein CATSWGQGDTGELFF.

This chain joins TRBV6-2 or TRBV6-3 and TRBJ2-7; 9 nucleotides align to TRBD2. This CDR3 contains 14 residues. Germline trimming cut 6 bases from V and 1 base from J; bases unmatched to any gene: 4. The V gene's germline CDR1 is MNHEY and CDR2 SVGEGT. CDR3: CASRYSGGSYEQYF. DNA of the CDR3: TGTGCCAGCAGATATAGCGGGGGATCCTACGAGCAGTACTTC.

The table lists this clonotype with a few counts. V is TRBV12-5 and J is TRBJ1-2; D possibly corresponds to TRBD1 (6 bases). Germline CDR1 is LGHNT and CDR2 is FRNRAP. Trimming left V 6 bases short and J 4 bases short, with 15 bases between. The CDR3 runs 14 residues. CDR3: CASGSGDGIYGYTF. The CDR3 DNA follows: TGTGCTAGTGGCTCAGGGGACGGGATCTATGGCTACACCTTC.

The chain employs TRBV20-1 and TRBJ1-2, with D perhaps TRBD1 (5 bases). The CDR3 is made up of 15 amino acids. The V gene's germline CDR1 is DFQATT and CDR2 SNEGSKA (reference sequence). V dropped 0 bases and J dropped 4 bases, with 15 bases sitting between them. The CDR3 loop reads CSARDYRGTSYGYTF. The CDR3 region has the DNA TGCAGTGCTAGAGATTATCGCGGGACCTCCTATGGCTACACCTTC.